This T cell receptor (beta chain) was identified in a study of Graves' ophthalmopathy and Graves' hyperthyroidism. CDR3 regions of TCR beta were amplified from RNA transcripts. The library came from an HTBI-primed first-round RT-PCR and a second-round multiplex PCR. TCRdb called the multiplex PCR reads again in MiXCR, with one record for every CDR3 protein. The repertoire includes roughly 220,000 distinct CDR3 sequences, around 42% of them detected once, and about 45% sits in the top ten. This clonotype was counted only a few times. Its antigen is not known. This CDR3 spans 12 amino acids. CDR1 is SQVTM, CDR2 ANQGSEA, per germline. V lost 3 bases to trimming and J lost 6 bases, with 12 bases between them. Study-wide points: Thyroid clonotypes that were expanded above 0.001 frequency mostly also appeared in blood.

The chain employs TRBV29-1 and TRBJ2-7; possibly TRBD1 for D (5 bases). This TCR was recovered from an adult man with Graves' ophthalmopathy. The sample was peripheral blood. The CDR3 DNA follows: TGCAGCGTTGAGAAGGGGTCTGGCGAGCAGTACTTC. Protein product: CSVEKGSGEQYF.